Described below is a single TCR beta chain sequence and its context. Its antigen is as yet unknown. Mismatch with germline at one junction end may stem from a read error. The sample originates from a study of CD8+CD57+ T cells in acquired aplastic anemia. About the research overall: The study obtained an average of around 3.4 ug of DNA from sorted CD4+ and CD8+ cells. Researchers reported that healthy donors averaged about 11 million reads for CD4+ cells. Findings of the study overall: Roughly 30 was the count of CD8+ CDR3 sequences that patients shared with controls.

Profiling of TCR beta VDJ combinations and CDR3 sequences used genomic DNA as template. TCRdb reprocessed the reads with MiXCR, giving one entry per CDR3 protein. The sample includes around 400,000 distinct CDR3 sequences, 65% to 80% seen only once; the top ten take approximately 4%. Sample: sorted CD4+, CD8+, or CD8+CD57+ T cells (not recorded which) from PBMCs. This receptor was identified in a human donor in good health, serving as a control.

The CDR3 sequence: CAISESGFQPQHF. CDR3 DNA sequence: TGTGCCATCAGCGAGTCGGGGTTCCAGCCCCAGCATTTT. The V gene is TRBV10-1, the J gene TRBJ1-5; D unresolved. This CDR3 has 13 amino acids. CDR1 and CDR2 (germline): WNHNN, SYGVQD (reference sequence).